This T cell receptor beta chain comes out of a study of cytomegalovirus exposure and HLA in healthy donors. 60 Vbeta and 13 Jbeta primers were used in PCR. Profiling relied on immunoSEQ multiplex PCR, and the TCRdb table lists in-frame clones only, not all of them. Here the sample spans over 60,000 clones, around 80% being singletons. The length of the CDR3 is 16 residues. From germline, CDR1 is SGHTA and CDR2 FQGTGA. Trimming stripped 1 base from V and 0 bases from J, with 11 bases between. Note on this clone: What it binds is not known.

General study results and limits: There were some public TCRs occurring in many donors, but most TCR sequences were rare. There were about 160 TCR beta chains listed as cytomegalovirus-associated. Reported findings show TCR beta sequences accurately forecast HLA-A and HLA-B alleles in most subjects.

V is TRBV7-3 and J is TRBJ2-3; D is undetermined. What was sequenced was PBMCs. The TCR was taken from a woman in her 30s in good health and CMV-seropositive. The DNA for the CDR3 is TGTGCCAGCAGCTTAAGCCGCCCTGGCAGCACAGATACGCAGTATTTT. Translated, it gives CASSLSRPGSTDTQYF.